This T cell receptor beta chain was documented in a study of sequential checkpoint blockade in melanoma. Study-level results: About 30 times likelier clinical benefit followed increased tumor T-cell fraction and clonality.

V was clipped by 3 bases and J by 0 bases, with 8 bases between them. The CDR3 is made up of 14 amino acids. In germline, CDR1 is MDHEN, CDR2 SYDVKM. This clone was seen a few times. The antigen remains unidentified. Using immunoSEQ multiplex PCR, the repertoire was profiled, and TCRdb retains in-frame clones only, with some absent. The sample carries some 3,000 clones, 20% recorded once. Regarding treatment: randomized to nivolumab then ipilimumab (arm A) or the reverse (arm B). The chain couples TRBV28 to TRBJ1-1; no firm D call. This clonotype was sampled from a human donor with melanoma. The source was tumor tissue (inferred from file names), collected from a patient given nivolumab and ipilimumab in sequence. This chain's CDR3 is CASSFSEMNTEAFF. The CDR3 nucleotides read TGTGCCAGCAGTTTCAGCGAAATGAACACTGAAGCTTTCTTT. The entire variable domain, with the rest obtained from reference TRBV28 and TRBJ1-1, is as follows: DVKVTQSSRYLVKRTGEKVFLECVQDMDHENMFWYRQDPGLGLRLIYFSYDVKMKEKGDIPEGYSVSREKKERFSLILESASTNQTSMYLCASSFSEMNTEAFFGQGTRLTVV.